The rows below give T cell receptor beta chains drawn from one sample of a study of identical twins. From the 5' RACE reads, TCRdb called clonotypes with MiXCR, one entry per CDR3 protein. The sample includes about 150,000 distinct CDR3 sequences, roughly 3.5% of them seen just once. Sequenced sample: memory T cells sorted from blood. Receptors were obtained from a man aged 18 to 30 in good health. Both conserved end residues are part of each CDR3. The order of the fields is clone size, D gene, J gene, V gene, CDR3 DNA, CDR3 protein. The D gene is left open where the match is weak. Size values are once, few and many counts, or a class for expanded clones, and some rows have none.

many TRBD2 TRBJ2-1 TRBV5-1 TGCGCCAGCAGCTCCGGGACTAGCGGAAACTACAATGAGCAGTTCTTC CASSSGTSGNYNEQFF
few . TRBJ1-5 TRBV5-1 TGCGCCAGCAGCTTGGGCGAGGGCAATAGCAATCAGCCCCAGCATTTT CASSLGEGNSNQPQHF
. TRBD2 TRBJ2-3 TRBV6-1 TGTGCCAGCGGGACTATGAGCACAGATACGCAGTATTTT CASGTMSTDTQYF
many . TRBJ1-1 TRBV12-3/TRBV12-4 TGTGCCAGCACGGGGGGTGTGGGCACTGAAGCTTTCTTT CASTGGVGTEAFF
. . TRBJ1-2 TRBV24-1 TGTGCCCGGGGGGACCGTCGCTACACCTTC CARGDRRYTF
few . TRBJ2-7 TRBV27 TGTGCCAGCAGTTTAGGGGGCCCTCCCTACGAGCAGTACTTC CASSLGGPPYEQYF
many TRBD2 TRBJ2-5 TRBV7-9 TGTGCCAGCAGCTTAGCTACTAGCGAACAAGAGACCCAGTACTTC CASSLATSEQETQYF
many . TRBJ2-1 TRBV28 TGTGCCAGCAGTTCCCCGAAATTATACAATGAGCAGTTCTTC CASSSPKLYNEQFF
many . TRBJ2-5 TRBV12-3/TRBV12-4 TGTGCCAGCAGTTTCTCTAGGGAGACCCAGTACTTC CASSFSRETQYF
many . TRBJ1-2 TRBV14 TGTGCCAGCAGCCAAGAATTGGGGACCGATTATGGCTACACCTTC CASSQELGTDYGYTF
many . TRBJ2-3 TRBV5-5 TGTGCCAGCAGCTTCTATCGGCAGGCAGATACGCAGTATTTT CASSFYRQADTQYF
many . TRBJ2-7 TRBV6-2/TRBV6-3 TGTGCCAGCATAAGCAGCTCCTACGAGCAGTACTTC CASISSSYEQYF
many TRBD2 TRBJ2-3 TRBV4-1 TGCGCCAGCAGCCAAGATCCGCTAGCGGTCACAGATACGCAGTATTTT CASSQDPLAVTDTQYF
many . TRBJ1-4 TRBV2 TGTGCCAGCAGGAGAAGTGAAATTCGGGGGAGCGGAAAACTGTTTTTT CASRRSEIRGSGKLFF
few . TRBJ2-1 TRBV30 TGTGCCTGGATGGCGGGACCCCAACACTACAATGAGCAGTTCTTC CAWMAGPQHYNEQFF
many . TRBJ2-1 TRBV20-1 TGCAGTGCCTCGGGACGTGAATACAATGAGCAGTTCTTC CSASGREYNEQFF
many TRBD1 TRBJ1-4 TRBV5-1 TGCGCCAGCAGCGCGACAGGGGCTAATGAAAAACTGTTTTTT CASSATGANEKLFF
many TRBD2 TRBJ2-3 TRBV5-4 TGTGCCAGCAGCAAGACCGGGACTAGCGGAACAGATACGCAGTATTTT CASSKTGTSGTDTQYF
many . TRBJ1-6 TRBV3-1 TGTGCCAGCAGCCTGGGGGAAACGGGATCACCCCTCCACTTT CASSLGETGSPLHF
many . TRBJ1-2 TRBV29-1 TGCAGCGTTGAAGAGGGGGCGGACTATGGCTACACCTTC CSVEEGADYGYTF
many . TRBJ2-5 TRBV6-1 TGTGCCAGCGGACTGGGGACCCCACTAAGGGGAGAGACCCAGTACTTC CASGLGTPLRGETQYF
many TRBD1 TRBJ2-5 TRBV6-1 TGTGCCAGCAGTCCCCTGACAGGGGCCAGACAGACCCAGTACTTC CASSPLTGARQTQYF
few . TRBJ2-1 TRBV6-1 TGTGCCAGCGGGGACACGCACAATGAGCAGTTCTTC CASGDTHNEQFF
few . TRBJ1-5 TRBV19 TGTGCCAGTAGGACTACGGGGGTCAATCAGCCCCAGCATTTT CASRTTGVNQPQHF
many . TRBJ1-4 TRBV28 TGTGCCAGCGGACCAATAGAGGGAAAACTGTTTTTT CASGPIEGKLFF
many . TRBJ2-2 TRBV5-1 TGCGCCAGCAGCTTGGCCGGCAGCTCGAGAGAGCTGTTTTTT CASSLAGSSRELFF
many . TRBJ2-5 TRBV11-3 TGTGCCAGCAGCTCGGGCCGGGTTCTGAAAGAGACCCAGTACTTC CASSSGRVLKETQYF
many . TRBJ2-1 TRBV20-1 TGCAGTGCTAGCCCGCCTCGCTTGGGTGAGCAGTTCTTC CSASPPRLGEQFF